What follows are 23 T cell receptor beta chains derived from one specimen sequenced in a study of shared T cell receptors in the human thymus. TCRdb's copy holds only in-frame clones and misses some; the assay was immunoSEQ multiplex PCR. The sample records under 700,000 clones, about four fifths being singletons. This sample also appeared in a second study, on human thymus T cells.

The sample consisted of thymocytes. The receptor source for this set is a boy younger than two with a congenital heart defect.

The rearrangement joins TRBV27 to TRBJ2-7, with 10 bases aligning to TRBD2. Germline V gene data show CDR1 as MNHEY and CDR2 as SMNVEV (reference sequence). There are 18 residues in the CDR3. The J segment lost 6 bases and the V segment lost 1 base, leaving 15 bases of the junction unmatched. CDR3 in amino acids: CASSLWSGEGLAGVEQYF. The CDR3 DNA sequence: TGTGCCAGCAGTTTATGGTCGGGTGAGGGTCTAGCGGGAGTCGAGCAGTACTTC.

This rearrangement joins TRBV10-3 to TRBJ2-1, with 8 bases identical to TRBD2. V was pared by 6 bases and J by 4 bases, with 8 bases of the junction left unmatched. CDR1 is ENHRY, CDR2 SYGVKD, per germline. The CDR3 runs 15 residues. CDR3 amino acids: CAIRRGGIGYNEQFF. The CDR3 DNA follows: TGTGCCATCAGGCGCGGGGGGATAGGTTACAATGAGCAGTTCTTC.

CDR3 in amino acids: CAISESRSPVEQYF. CDR3 DNA sequence: TGTGCCATCAGTGAGTCGCGGTCTCCCGTGGAGCAGTACTTC. The chain links TRBV10-3 to TRBJ2-7; D not resolved. Germline CDR1 ENHRY, CDR2 SYGVKD. CDR3 length equals 14 residues. V lost 0 bases and J 7 bases, leaving 13 bases between the germline ends.

The CDR3 loop reads CASSVEDPASGIYEQYF. CDR3 DNA: TGTGCCAGCAGCGTAGAGGATCCCGCTAGCGGCATCTACGAGCAGTACTTC. V is TRBV9 and J is TRBJ2-7, with TRBD2 matching 7 bases. CDR1 and CDR2 (germline): SGDLS, YYNGEE. The CDR3 extends over 17 amino acids. J lost 3 bases, V lost 0 bases, and 12 bases had no gene match.

CDR3 nucleotide sequence: TGTGCCAGCAGGACCCGGGACAGGGCCTCAGATACGCAGTATTTT. Translation: CASRTRDRASDTQYF. The V gene is TRBV27, the J gene TRBJ2-3; 9 positions agree with TRBD1. Germline V gives CDR1 MNHEY, CDR2 SMNVEV (reference sequence). J gave up 4 bases and V 6 bases, and 8 bases lay outside the gene matches. The CDR3 totals 15 residues.

The chain uses TRBV27 and TRBJ2-7, with D tentatively TRBD2 (5 bases). Germline assignment: CDR1 MNHEY and CDR2 SMNVEV (reference sequence). Trimming removed 6 bases from V and 0 bases from J, with 21 bases in between. The CDR3 consists of 17 residues. The CDR3 is CASRRVRIDRNSYEQYF. CDR3 sequence (DNA): TGTGCCAGCAGGAGGGTCCGGATCGACCGAAACTCCTACGAGCAGTACTTC.

This clone was seen only a few times. This chain uses TRBV14 with TRBJ1-1, with D uncertain. Trimming stripped 1 base from V and 3 bases from J, with 12 bases between. This CDR3 has 15 amino acids. Germline CDR1 and CDR2: SGHDN and FVKESK. CDR3 in DNA: TGTGCCAGCAGCCAAGTGACGGGGAATTACACTGAAGCTTTCTTT. As protein: CASSQVTGNYTEAFF. The variable domain in full, completed from reference TRBV14 and TRBJ1-1, reads EAGVTQFPSHSVIEKGQTVTLRCDPISGHDNLYWYRRVMGKEIKFLLHFVKESKQDESGMPNNRFLAERTGGTYSTLKVQPAELEDSGVYFCASSQVTGNYTEAFFGQGTRLTVV.

The chain employs TRBV27 and TRBJ2-7; D unresolved. This CDR3 is built from 15 residues. CDR1 is MNHEY, CDR2 SMNVEV, per germline (reference sequence). V was cut by 3 bases and J by 2 bases, with 14 bases left in between. CDR3 coding DNA: TGTGCCAGCAGTTTGGGCAGCAACGATACCTACGAGCAGTACTTC. This translates into CASSLGSNDTYEQYF.

The J gene is TRBJ2-7, the V gene TRBV4-1; D possibly corresponds to TRBD1 (6 bases). Trimming took 3 bases from V and 2 from J, leaving 11 bases between them. This CDR3 has 14 amino acids. CDR1 and CDR2 (germline): MGHRA, YSYEKL. The CDR3, as DNA: TGCGCCAGCAGCCAGACAGGTTCCACCTACGAGCAGTACTTC. Translation: CASSQTGSTYEQYF.

The genes are TRBV28 and TRBJ2-7, with 9 bases fitting TRBD1. CDR3 length equals 19 residues. The V and J ends lost 5 bases and 0 bases, in that order; junction bases with no gene match: 17. The germline CDR1 and CDR2 sequences are MDHEN and SYDVKM. CDR3 residues: CASSPLGQGEWGVSYEQYF. CDR3 nucleotides: TGTGCCAGCAGTCCGCTGGGACAGGGCGAGTGGGGAGTCTCCTACGAGCAGTACTTC. Drawing the rest from reference TRBV28 and TRBJ2-7, the complete variable domain is DVKVTQSSRYLVKRTGEKVFLECVQDMDHENMFWYRQDPGLGLRLIYFSYDVKMKEKGDIPEGYSVSREKKERFSLILESASTNQTSMYLCASSPLGQGEWGVSYEQYFGPGTRLTVT.

This chain links TRBV11-3 with TRBJ1-2, with TRBD1 identical over 7 bases. CDR3 size: 13 residues. The germline V gene encodes CDR1 SGHNT and CDR2 YENEEA. The trim removed 5 bases at V and 2 bases at J, leaving 2 bases unmatched. CDR3 in DNA: TGTGCCAGCAGCCAGACAGGGAACTATGGCTACACCTTC. Translating it yields CASSQTGNYGYTF.

V and J are TRBV4-2 and TRBJ2-5; TRBD2 agrees at 12 bases. The CDR3 covers 18 residues. Trimming at V came to 0 bases and at J to 3 bases, leaving 8 bases not matched to a gene. Germline values: CDR1 LGHNA, CDR2 YNFKEQ. CDR3 sequence reads: CASSQEPGLAGSKETQYF. The CDR3 DNA reads TGTGCCAGCAGCCAAGAGCCCGGACTAGCGGGAAGTAAAGAGACCCAGTACTTC.

The chain carries TRBV6-4 and TRBJ2-4; 7 positions agree with TRBD2. This CDR3 contains 18 residues. The J segment lost 1 base and the V segment lost 10 bases, leaving 19 bases of the junction unmatched. Germline V gene sequence: CDR1 MRHNA, CDR2 SNTAGT. CDR3 nucleotides: TGTGCCACCCCGCCTTGGAGCGGGATAAGGGTGGCCAAAAACATTCAGTACTTC. Translation gives CATPPWSGIRVAKNIQYF.

CDR3 region: CASSGGHGDQPQHF. The CDR3 bases are TGCGCCAGCAGCGGGGGACACGGGGATCAGCCCCAGCATTTT. The rearrangement uses TRBV4-3 and TRBJ1-5; a possible D gene is TRBD1 (6 bases). Germline CDR1 LGHNA, CDR2 YSLEER. This CDR3 region has 14 residues. V gave up 5 bases and J gave up 5 bases, with 13 bases separating them.

This chain links TRBV19 with TRBJ2-3; TRBD2 agrees at 11 bases. With 2 bases clipped from V and 4 bases from J, the junction kept 5 bases outside the gene matches. This CDR3 region has 16 residues. Germline values: CDR1 LNHDA, CDR2 SQIVND (reference sequence). CDR3 coding DNA: TGTGCCAGTAGTATAATTAGCGGGAGGGCCCCAGATACGCAGTATTTT. Translation: CASSIISGRAPDTQYF. Complete variable domain (other parts from reference TRBV19 and TRBJ2-3): DGGITQSPKYLFRKEGQNVTLSCEQNLNHDAMYWYRQDPGQGLRLIYYSQIVNDFQKGDIAEGYSVSREKKESFPLTVTSAQKNPTAFYLCASSIISGRAPDTQYFGPGTRLTVL.

The chain joins TRBV29-1 to TRBJ1-1; possibly TRBD1 for D (6 bases). From germline, CDR1 is SQVTM and CDR2 ANQGSEA. CDR3 length: 14 amino acids. V lost 5 bases and J 3 bases, leaving 16 bases between the germline ends. In DNA, the CDR3 is TGCAGCGTTTCACCACAGGGATGGGACACTGAAGCTTTCTTT. Encoded protein: CSVSPQGWDTEAFF.

The chain links TRBV6-5 to TRBJ2-7, with D possibly matching TRBD1 (5 bases). Germline CDR1 is MNHEY and CDR2 is SVGAGI. Between the trimmed V and J ends, which lost 5 bases and 0 bases, there was a span of 11 bases. The CDR3 loop spans 14 amino acids. The CDR3 bases are TGTGCCAGCAGTCTACAGGTTAGCTCCTACGAGCAGTACTTC. This gives the protein CASSLQVSSYEQYF.

This clone has only a few counts. The chain carries TRBV14 and TRBJ1-1, with 7 bases that match TRBD1. The CDR3 is 16 amino acids. J gave up 1 base and V 4 bases, and 9 bases lay outside the gene matches. The germline CDR1 and CDR2 sequences are SGHDN and FVKESK. This CDR3 reads CASSPYSGTANTEAFF. CDR3 sequence (DNA): TGTGCCAGCAGCCCTTACTCCGGGACAGCGAACACTGAAGCTTTCTTT.

V and J are TRBV7-8 and TRBJ2-7; the match to TRBD1 covers 8 bases. The J segment lost 4 bases and the V segment lost 4 bases, leaving 6 bases of the junction unmatched. The CDR3 is made up of 14 amino acids. Germline V gene sequence: CDR1 SGHVS, CDR2 FQNEAQ. The CDR3 coding sequence is TGTGCCAGCAGCTCCGCAGGGGGCCGGTACGAGCAGTACTTC. It codes for CASSSAGGRYEQYF.

The genes are TRBV14 and TRBJ2-7; 10 nucleotides align to TRBD2. This CDR3 has 14 amino acids. Germline values: CDR1 SGHDN, CDR2 FVKESK. Trimming removed 0 bases from V and 7 bases from J; junction bases left unmatched: 3. Written as DNA, the CDR3 is TGTGCCAGCAGCCAAGAGCCGACTAGCGGGGAGCAGTACTTC. Translated, it gives CASSQEPTSGEQYF.

The chain's CDR3 is CASSDRDGSSYNEQFF. DNA for the CDR3: TGTGCCAGCAGCGACCGGGACGGGAGCTCCTACAATGAGCAGTTCTTC. The chain combines TRBV14 with TRBJ2-1; D is possibly TRBD2 (6 bases). Trimming stripped 5 bases from V and 0 bases from J, with 14 bases between. The CDR3 spans 16 residues. Germline V gene lookup returns CDR1 SGHDN and CDR2 FVKESK.

The V and J genes are TRBV6-5 and TRBJ1-5; no clear D. CDR1 is MNHEY, CDR2 SVGAGI, per germline. This CDR3 spans 14 amino acids. The V end was cut by 5 bases, the J end by 7 bases, with 15 bases between. In DNA, the CDR3 is TGTGCCAGCAGTGCCCTGGGCTTCAGGCAGCCCCAGCATTTT. Translating gives CASSALGFRQPQHF.

This chain connects TRBV5-4 to TRBJ2-5; 7 bases match TRBD1. This CDR3 is 13 amino acids long. The trim removed 0 bases at V and 9 bases at J, leaving 5 bases unmatched. Looked up from germline, CDR1 is SGHNT and CDR2 is YYREEE (reference sequence). This CDR3 reads CASSLGGGEAQYF. The CDR3 DNA reads TGTGCCAGCAGCTTGGGAGGGGGCGAGGCCCAGTACTTC.